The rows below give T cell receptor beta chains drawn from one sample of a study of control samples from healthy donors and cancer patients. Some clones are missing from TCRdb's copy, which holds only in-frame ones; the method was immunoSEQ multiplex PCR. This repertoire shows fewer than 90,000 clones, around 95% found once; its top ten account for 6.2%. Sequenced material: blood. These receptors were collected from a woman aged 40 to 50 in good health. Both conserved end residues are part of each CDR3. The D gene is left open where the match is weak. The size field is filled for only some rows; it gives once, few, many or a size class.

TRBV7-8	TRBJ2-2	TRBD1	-	TGTGCCAGCAGCTTATGGCAGGGGGACACCGGGGAGCTGTTTTTT	CASSLWQGDTGELFF
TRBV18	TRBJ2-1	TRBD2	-	TGTGCCAGCTCACTAGCGGGGTACAATGAGCAGTTCTTC	CASSLAGYNEQFF
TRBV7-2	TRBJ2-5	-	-	TGTGCCAGCAGCTTAACCAGAGTAGAGACCCAGTACTTC	CASSLTRVETQYF
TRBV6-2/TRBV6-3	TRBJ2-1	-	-	TGTGCCAGCAGTTACTCGGCGGGAAGGGGGATCTACAATGAGCAGTTCTTC	CASSYSAGRGIYNEQFF
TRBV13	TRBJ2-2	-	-	TGTGCCAGCAGCTCCGGTCCTCTTCGAGGGGTAGGCACCGGGGAGCTGTTTTTT	CASSSGPLRGVGTGELFF
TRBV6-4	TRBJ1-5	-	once	TGTGCCAGCAGTGAGGGGTATAGCAATCAGCCCCAGCATTTT	CASSEGYSNQPQHF
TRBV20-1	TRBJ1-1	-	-	TGCAGTGCTAGTGTAGGGCAGCAAAACACTGAAGCTTTCTTT	CSASVGQQNTEAFF
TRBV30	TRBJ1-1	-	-	TGTGCCTGGAGTGTTATGTTAGCTGAAGCTTTCTTT	CAWSVMLAEAFF
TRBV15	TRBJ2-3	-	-	TGTGCCACCAGCCGCGCCCGGGGGGCGGTAGATACGCAGTATTTT	CATSRARGAVDTQYF
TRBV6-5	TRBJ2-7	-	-	TGTGCCAGCAGTTACTGGGGTCTCAACGAGCAGTACTTC	CASSYWGLNEQYF
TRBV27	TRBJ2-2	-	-	TGTGCCAGCAGTTTATATGGCGGGGAGCTGTTTTTT	CASSLYGGELFF
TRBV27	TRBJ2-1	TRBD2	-	TGTGCCAGCAGACCACTAGCGGGAGGCTCCTACAATGAGCAGTTCTTC	CASRPLAGGSYNEQFF
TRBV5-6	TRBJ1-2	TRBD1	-	TGTGCCAGCAGCTTACCCTCGACAGGGGGATATGGCTACACCTTC	CASSLPSTGGYGYTF
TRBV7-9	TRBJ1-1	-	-	TGTGCCAGCACCGATAGGGGTTCTGAAGCTTTCTTT	CASTDRGSEAFF
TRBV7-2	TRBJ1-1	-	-	TGTGCCAGCAGCTTTGCTCAGGGATACACTGAAGCTTTCTTT	CASSFAQGYTEAFF
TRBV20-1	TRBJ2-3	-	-	TGCAGTGCTAGTGCGGGGCAATGGGCAGGGGTGGTCACAGATACGCAGTATTTT	CSASAGQWAGVVTDTQYF
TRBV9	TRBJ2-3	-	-	TGTGCCAGCAGCCCTCAGGCTGTAGGAGATACGCAGTATTTT	CASSPQAVGDTQYF
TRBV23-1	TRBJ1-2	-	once	TGCGCCAGCAGTCATGCGCCGGGGCATTATGGCTACACCTTC	CASSHAPGHYGYTF
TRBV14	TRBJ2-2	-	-	TGTGCCAGCAGCCAAGATATGGCGGGGGAGCTGTTTTTT	CASSQDMAGELFF
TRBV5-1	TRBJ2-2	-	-	TGCGCCAGCATCGGAGGCGGGTCGGGCACCGGGGAGCTGTTTTTT	CASIGGGSGTGELFF
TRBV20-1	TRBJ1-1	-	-	TGCAGAGCAGGGGCGGGCACTGAAGCTTTCTTT	CRAGAGTEAFF
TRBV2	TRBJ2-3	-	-	TGTGCCAGCAAGCAGACTACACTGAGCACAGATACGCAGTATTTT	CASKQTTLSTDTQYF
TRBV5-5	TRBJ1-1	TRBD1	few	TGTGCCAGCAGCGTGACGGGACAGGGTTGGACTGAAGCTTTCTTT	CASSVTGQGWTEAFF
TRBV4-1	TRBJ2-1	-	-	TGCGCCAGCAGCCAAGTCCAGATGGAGGGTGAGCAGTTCTTC	CASSQVQMEGEQFF
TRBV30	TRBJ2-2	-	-	TGTGCCTGGAGTCGGCTGGTCAACACCGGGGAGCTGTTTTTT	CAWSRLVNTGELFF
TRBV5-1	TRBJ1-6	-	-	TGCGCCAGCAGCTTGGCCGCGACAGCCAATAATTCACCCCTCCACTTT	CASSLAATANNSPLHF
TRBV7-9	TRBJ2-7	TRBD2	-	TGTGCCAGCAGCTTCCTCGGGACTAGCGGGGGGGCGGTCTCCTACGAGCAGTACTTC	CASSFLGTSGGAVSYEQYF
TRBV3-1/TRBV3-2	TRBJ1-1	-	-	TGTGCCAGCAGCCTCCAAATAGGAACTGAAGCTTTCTTT	CASSLQIGTEAFF
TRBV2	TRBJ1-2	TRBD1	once	TGTGCCAGCAGTCCGGGACAGGGGGCAAGTTGGTATGGCTACACCTTC	CASSPGQGASWYGYTF
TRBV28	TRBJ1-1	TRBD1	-	TGTGCCAGCAGAAAGACAGGGGGATTAACTGAAGCTTTCTTT	CASRKTGGLTEAFF
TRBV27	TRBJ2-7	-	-	TGTGCCAGCAGTTTATACCCTATGGGCTACGAGCAGTACTTC	CASSLYPMGYEQYF
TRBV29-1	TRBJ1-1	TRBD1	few	TGCAGCGTCCTCGGGACAGGGGGAATGAACACTGAAGCTTTCTTT	CSVLGTGGMNTEAFF
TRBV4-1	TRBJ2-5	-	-	TGCGCCAGCAGCCACCGACTAGTCGGGGAGACCCAGTACTTC	CASSHRLVGETQYF
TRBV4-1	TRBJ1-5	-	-	TGCGCCAGTCGGATCAATCAGCCCCAGCATTTT	CASRINQPQHF
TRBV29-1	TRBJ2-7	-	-	TGCAGCGTTGTAGGAGTGTCGGCATCTATGACGACCTACGAGCAGTACTTC	CSVVGVSASMTTYEQYF
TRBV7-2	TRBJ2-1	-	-	TGTGCCAGCAGCTTAGAGGGGAGCTCCTACAATGAGCAGTTCTTC	CASSLEGSSYNEQFF
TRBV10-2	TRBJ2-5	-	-	TGCGCCAGCAGTGGTAGGCAAGAGACCCAGTACTTC	CASSGRQETQYF
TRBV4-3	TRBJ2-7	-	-	TGCGCCAGCAGCCAAGATTTGGTAGCGAGCTACGAGCAGTACTTC	CASSQDLVASYEQYF
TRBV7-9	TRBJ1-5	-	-	TGTGCCAGCAGCTTGGACGGGGCCAATCAGCCCCAGCATTTT	CASSLDGANQPQHF
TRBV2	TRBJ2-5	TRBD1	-	TGTGCCAGCTTTCGGACAGGGTTGGAGACCCAGTACTTC	CASFRTGLETQYF
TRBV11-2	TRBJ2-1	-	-	TGTGCCAGCAGCTTAGAGGTTAGCTTCTACAATGAGCAGTTCTTC	CASSLEVSFYNEQFF
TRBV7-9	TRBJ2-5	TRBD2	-	TGTGCCAGCAGCCCGAGTCCTGGCGGGGGGGAAGAGACCCAGTACTTC	CASSPSPGGGEETQYF
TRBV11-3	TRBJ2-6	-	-	TGTGCCAGCAGCTTACGAGGGGCTGGGGCCAACGTCCTGACTTTC	CASSLRGAGANVLTF
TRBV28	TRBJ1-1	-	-	TGTGCCAGCAGTTTGGCAGGGGTGGCTGAAGCTTTCTTT	CASSLAGVAEAFF
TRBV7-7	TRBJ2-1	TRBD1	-	TGTGCCAGCAGCTTCGGACAGGAGCTTTACAATGAGCAGTTCTTC	CASSFGQELYNEQFF
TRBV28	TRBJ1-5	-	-	TGTGCCAGCAGTTTATATCCAGATAATCAGCCCCAGCATTTT	CASSLYPDNQPQHF